Shown below are 6 T cell receptor beta chains from a single sample sequenced in a study of OX40 agonist ivuxolimab in advanced cancers. TCRdb's table, derived via immunoSEQ multiplex PCR, lists solely in-frame clones and lacks some. Among some 35,000 clones listed, around 83% were seen once. The sample here was CD4+ or CD8+ T cells sorted from blood, taken in a trial of the OX40 agonist ivuxolimab. Receptors were obtained from an adult with an advanced solid tumor such as melanoma, head and neck, liver or kidney cancer.

The chain recombines TRBV21-1 with TRBJ2-2. TRBV21-1 has pseudogene status. There are 16 residues in the CDR3. The CDR3 DNA reads as TGTGCCAGCAGCAAAGAGAGTGGGTCGAACACCGGGGAGCTGTTTTTT. This encodes CASSKESGSNTGELFF.

The chain combines TRBV6-1 with TRBJ1-5; 10 bases align to TRBD1. The V and J ends lost 3 bases and 1 base, in that order; junction bases with no gene match: 9. This CDR3 has 18 amino acids. Germline CDR1 MNHNS, CDR2 SASEGT. CDR3 DNA sequence: TGTGCCAGCAGTGATCCGGGACAGGGGAGGAGGAGCAATCAGCCCCAGCATTTT. This gives the protein CASSDPGQGRRSNQPQHF.

This clone was seen just once. The chain uses TRBV7-9 and TRBJ1-1; weak D call: TRBD1 (5 bases). The V and J ends lost 1 base and 1 base respectively, with 13 bases between them. Germline CDR1 is SEHNR and CDR2 is FQNEAQ (reference sequence). This CDR3 contains 16 residues. The CDR3 nucleotides read TGTGCCAGCAGCTTAGGGGGGACTTTCGGGAACACTGAAGCTTTCTTT. Residues: CASSLGGTFGNTEAFF. The full variable domain, in which reference TRBV7-9 and TRBJ1-1 provide the parts outside the CDR3, is DTGVSQNPRHKITKRGQNVTFRCDPISEHNRLYWYRQTLGQGPEFLTYFQNEAQLEKSRLLSDRFSAERPKGSFSTLEIQRTEQGDSAMYLCASSLGGTFGNTEAFFGQGTRLTVV.

A remark on this clone: Other DNA sequences within the sample encode an identical CDR3. V and J are TRBV6-5 and TRBJ1-1; no reliable D call. The CDR3 runs to 13 residues. Germline CDR1 MNHEY, CDR2 SVGAGI. The V gene lost 0 bases and the J gene lost 1 base, with 3 bases spanning the gap. This CDR3 is CASSYSTNTEAFF. Here the CDR3 DNA reads TGTGCCAGCAGTTACTCGACGAACACTGAAGCTTTCTTT.

The sample holds one count of this clone. The V call is TRBV29-1, the J call TRBJ1-3; 7 positions match TRBD1. J was trimmed by 3 bases and V by 8 bases; bases with no gene match: 4. The germline V gene has CDR1 SQVTM and CDR2 ANQGSEA. This CDR3 has 12 amino acids. This CDR3 is CSSQGDGNTIYF. In DNA, the CDR3 is TGCAGCTCCCAGGGGGATGGAAACACCATATATTTT.

Only a few counts were recorded for this clone. The rearrangement links TRBV19 to TRBJ2-3, with TRBD2 matching 8 bases. Germline V gene data show CDR1 as LNHDA and CDR2 as SQIVND (reference sequence). The CDR3 covers 16 residues. The V and J ends lost 6 bases and 1 base, in that order; junction bases with no gene match: 9. In nucleotides, the CDR3 is TGTGCCAGTAGCCTATCGGCCGGGGGGGGCACAGATACGCAGTATTTT. Protein sequence: CASSLSAGGGTDTQYF.